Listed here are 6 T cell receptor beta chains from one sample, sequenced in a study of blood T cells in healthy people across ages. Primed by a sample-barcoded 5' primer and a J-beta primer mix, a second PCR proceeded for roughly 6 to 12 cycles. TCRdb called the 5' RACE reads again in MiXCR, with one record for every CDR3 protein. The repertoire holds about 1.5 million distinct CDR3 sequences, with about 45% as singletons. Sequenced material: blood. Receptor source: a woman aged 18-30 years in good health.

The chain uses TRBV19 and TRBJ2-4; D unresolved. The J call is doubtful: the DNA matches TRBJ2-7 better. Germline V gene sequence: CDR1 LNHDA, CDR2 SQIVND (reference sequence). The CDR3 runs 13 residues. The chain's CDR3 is CASSINSAYEQYF. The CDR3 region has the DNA TGTGCCAGTAGTATAAACAGTGCCTACGAGCAGTACTTC.

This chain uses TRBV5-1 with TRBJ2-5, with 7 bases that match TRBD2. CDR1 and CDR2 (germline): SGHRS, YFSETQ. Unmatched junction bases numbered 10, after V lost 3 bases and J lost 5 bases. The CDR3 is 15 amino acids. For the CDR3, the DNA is TGCGCCAGCAGCTCCCTCGGGGGGTCGTATGAGACCCAGTACTTC. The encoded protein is CASSSLGGSYETQYF.

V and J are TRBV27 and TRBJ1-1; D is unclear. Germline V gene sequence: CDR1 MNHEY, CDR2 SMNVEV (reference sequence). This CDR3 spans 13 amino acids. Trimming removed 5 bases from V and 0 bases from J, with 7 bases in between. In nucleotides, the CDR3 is TGTGCCAGCAGTAAATATCTGAACACTGAAGCTTTCTTT. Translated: CASSKYLNTEAFF.

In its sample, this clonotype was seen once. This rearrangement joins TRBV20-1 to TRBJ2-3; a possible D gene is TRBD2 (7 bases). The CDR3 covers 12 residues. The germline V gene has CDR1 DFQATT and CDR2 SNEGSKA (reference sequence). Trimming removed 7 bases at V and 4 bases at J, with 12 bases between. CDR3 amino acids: CSVGGGADTQYF. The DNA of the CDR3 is TGCAGTGTGGGAGGGGGGGCAGATACGCAGTATTTT.

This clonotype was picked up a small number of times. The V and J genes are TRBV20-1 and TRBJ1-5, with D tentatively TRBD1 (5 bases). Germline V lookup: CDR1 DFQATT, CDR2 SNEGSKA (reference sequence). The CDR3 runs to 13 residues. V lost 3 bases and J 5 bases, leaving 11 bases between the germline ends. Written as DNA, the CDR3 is TGCAGTGCTAGGAATCAGGGTGATCAGCCCCAGCATTTT. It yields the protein CSARNQGDQPQHF.

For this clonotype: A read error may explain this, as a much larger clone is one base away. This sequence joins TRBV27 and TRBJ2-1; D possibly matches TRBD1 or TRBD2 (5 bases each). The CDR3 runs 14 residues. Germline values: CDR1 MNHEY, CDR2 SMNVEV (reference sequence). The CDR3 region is CASSLLGVDKEQFF. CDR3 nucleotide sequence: TGTGCCAGCAGTTTATTGGGGGTAGACAAGGAGCAGTTCTTC.